The present TCR beta chain was sequenced within a study of cytomegalovirus exposure and HLA in healthy donors. Across the whole study: A later analysis reported the 120 or so validation repertoires used the same platform as the 500 to 800 first-cohort repertoires.

From germline, CDR1 is SGHRS and CDR2 YFSETQ. CDR3 length: 15 residues. With V trimmed by 0 bases and J by 3 bases, 5 bases remained unmatched. About this clone itself: Its antigen is as yet unknown.

Sequenced by immunoSEQ multiplex PCR; TCRdb stores in-frame clones only, minus some. The profile covers 70,000 to 75,000 clones, with around 96% appearing a single time and roughly 1.4% taken by the ten largest. Findings of the study overall: Rare TCR sequences dominated, though some public TCRs recurred in many donors. As was reported, the classifier diagnosed cytomegalovirus status with high specificity and sensitivity.

Sample: PBMCs. The sequence was obtained from a man aged 18 to 29 in good health and CMV-seropositive. The V gene is TRBV5-1, the J gene TRBJ2-7; 8 bases fit TRBD1. The CDR3 loop is CASSLAPGQDYEQYF. The CDR3 DNA reads TGCGCCAGCAGCTTGGCCCCGGGACAGGACTACGAGCAGTACTTC.